This record covers a single TCR beta chain. The sample belongs to a study of control samples from healthy donors and cancer patients. Sequencing was performed with immunoSEQ multiplex PCR; in TCRdb, only in-frame clones are kept and a portion is missing. Of roughly 47,000 clones listed, around 87% are singletons. Germline loops: CDR1 KGHDR, CDR2 SFDVKD. The CDR3 consists of 13 residues. V dropped 3 bases and J dropped 2 bases, with 7 bases sitting between them. The chain is built from TRBV24-1 and TRBJ2-7; no firm D call. This TCR came from a woman aged 60-75 years with lung cancer. The material sequenced was PBMCs. The CDR3 region is CATSDSVTYEQYF. The CDR3 DNA is TGTGCCACCAGTGATAGCGTAACCTACGAGCAGTACTTC.